The clone carrying this T cell receptor (beta chain) was recorded at least ten times. The length of the CDR3 is 16 residues. V was cut by 4 bases and J by 2 bases, with 12 bases left in between. Germline V gives CDR1 MNHEY, CDR2 SMNVEV (reference sequence). Samples came from patients with localized non-small cell lung adenocarcinoma. The sample comes from a study of CD4 and CD8 cells across lung adenocarcinoma regions. From the PCR reads, TCRdb called clonotypes with MiXCR, one entry per CDR3 protein. The repertoire holds several thousand distinct CDR3 sequences, approximately 50% seen once, with around 97% in the top ten.

This receptor was obtained from a male donor with lung adenocarcinoma. The CD4 and CD8 labels of this study may be unreliable. The sequencing sample was made of CD8+ T cells from the center of a lung tumor. This chain uses TRBV27 with TRBJ2-6; TRBD2 might be the D (5 bases). The DNA of the CDR3 is TGTGCCAGCAGTTCGGACTCCTTCCCTGGGGCCAACGTCCTGACTTTC. This encodes CASSSDSFPGANVLTF.